These 28 T cell receptor beta chains were all obtained from the same sample, sequenced in a study of STAT5B mutations in CD4+ large granular lymphocyte leukemia. The table came from immunoSEQ multiplex PCR; TCRdb's copy has only in-frame clones and leaves some out. The table lists several thousand clones, under 80% of them singletons, with roughly 57% in the top ten. Sequenced: PBMCs. The receptor set was obtained from an older man with CD4+ T-cell large granular lymphocyte leukemia.

A few counts support this clone. The DNA for the CDR3 is TGTGCCAGCAGCTCCTCCGGGACGGAAGTCTATGGCTACACCTTC. It specifies CASSSSGTEVYGYTF. The chain is built from TRBV7-9 and TRBJ1-2; D may be TRBD1 (5 bases). Deletions cut 4 bases from V and 4 bases from J, with 16 bases between. Per the germline V gene, CDR1 is SEHNR and CDR2 is FQNEAQ (reference sequence). The CDR3 covers 15 residues.

This clone appeared once. This chain connects TRBV14 to TRBJ2-1; tentative D call: TRBD2 (6 bases). V shed 4 bases and J shed 7 bases, with 14 bases lying between them. The CDR3 is made up of 14 amino acids. Germline values: CDR1 SGHDN, CDR2 FVKESK. CDR3 amino acids: CASSPWRGRNEQFF. The CDR3 coding sequence is TGTGCCAGCAGCCCTTGGAGGGGAAGGAATGAGCAGTTCTTC. The variable domain in full, with the rest retrieved from reference TRBV14 and TRBJ2-1, is EAGVTQFPSHSVIEKGQTVTLRCDPISGHDNLYWYRRVMGKEIKFLLHFVKESKQDESGMPNNRFLAERTGGTYSTLKVQPAELEDSGVYFCASSPWRGRNEQFFGPGTRLTVL.

The chain uses TRBV28 and TRBJ2-5, with 8 positions matching TRBD1. The length of the CDR3 is 15 residues. Germline values: CDR1 MDHEN, CDR2 SYDVKM. V lost 4 bases and J lost 5; bases outside the gene matches: 9. The CDR3 here is CASSSGTGLKETQYF. The CDR3 DNA reads TGTGCCAGCAGTTCCGGGACAGGACTGAAGGAGACCCAGTACTTC.

The chain combines TRBV10-1 with TRBJ2-3; no firm D call. V was trimmed by 6 bases and J by 0 bases, leaving 4 bases between them. The CDR3 totals 12 residues. Germline CDR1 and CDR2: WNHNN and SYGVQD (reference sequence). This CDR3 reads CASSPSTDTQYF. The CDR3 nucleotides read TGCGCCAGCAGCCCGAGCACAGATACGCAGTATTTT.

V and J are TRBV9 and TRBJ2-2, with 8 bases matching TRBD1. The CDR3 spans 16 residues. With V trimmed by 3 bases and J by 9 bases, 13 bases remained unmatched. From germline, CDR1 is SGDLS and CDR2 YYNGEE. The CDR3 reads CASSGRTGPLIRELFF. Here the CDR3 DNA reads TGTGCCAGCAGCGGCCGGACAGGGCCCCTCATCCGGGAGCTGTTTTTT.

The gene calls are TRBV6-5 and TRBJ1-6; D ambiguous. V was cut by 2 bases and J by 7 bases, with 12 bases left in between. The CDR3 loop spans 15 amino acids. Germline loops: CDR1 MNHEY, CDR2 SVGAGI. CDR3 coding DNA: TGTGCCAGCAGTTACATCCGGGAATGGAATTCACCCCTCCACTTT. This gives the protein CASSYIREWNSPLHF.

The chain has TRBV5-6 and TRBJ1-2; no reliable D call. This CDR3 is 12 amino acids long. Between the trimmed V and J ends, which lost 0 bases and 5 bases, there was a span of 5 bases. Germline CDR1 is SGHDT and CDR2 is YYEEEE. In DNA form, the CDR3 reads TGTGCCAGCAGCTTGGAAGGTTATGGCTACACCTTC. Residues: CASSLEGYGYTF.

V usage is TRBV27 and J usage is TRBJ1-2; D is ambiguous. This CDR3 has 15 amino acids. V was pared by 0 bases and J by 3 bases, with 11 bases between. Germline V lookup: CDR1 MNHEY, CDR2 SMNVEV (reference sequence). CDR3 nucleotides: TGTGCCAGCAGTTTATCGCGGGAGGGCGACTATGGCTACACCTTC. Translating gives CASSLSREGDYGYTF.

This clone has a handful of counts. The chain employs TRBV9 and TRBJ2-7; D may be TRBD1 (5 bases). In germline, CDR1 is SGDLS, CDR2 YYNGEE. The CDR3 runs to 15 residues. V lost 0 bases and J lost 5, with 15 bases in between. Here the CDR3 reads CASSVAPQGGHEQYF. CDR3 nucleotides: TGTGCCAGCAGCGTAGCACCCCAGGGCGGTCACGAGCAGTACTTC.

The rearrangement joins TRBV5-1 to TRBJ2-5, with D maybe TRBD2 (6 bases). V was shortened by 1 base and J by 5 bases, with 15 bases between the two germline ends. CDR1 is SGHRS, CDR2 YFSETQ, per germline. CDR3 length equals 15 residues. The CDR3 here is CASSLQGEEGETQYF. The CDR3 coding sequence is TGCGCCAGCAGCTTGCAGGGCGAGGAGGGGGAGACCCAGTACTTC.

V and J are TRBV6-1 and TRBJ2-1; D gene unclear. V dropped 1 base and J dropped 8 bases, with 0 bases sitting between them. CDR3 size: 10 residues. From germline, CDR1 is MNHNS and CDR2 SASEGT. This chain's CDR3 is CASSEDEQFF. CDR3 in DNA: TGTGCCAGCAGTGAAGATGAGCAGTTCTTC.

This rearrangement joins TRBV18 to TRBJ1-2, with TRBD1 identical over 9 bases. Germline CDR1 and CDR2: KGHSH and LQKENI. The V segment lost 0 bases and the J segment 8 bases; nucleotides outside the gene matches: 4. The CDR3 loop spans 14 amino acids. The CDR3 DNA reads as TGTGCCAGCTCACCACCCGGGACAGGGAAAGGCTACACCTTC. Residues: CASSPPGTGKGYTF.

CDR3 coding DNA: TGCGCCAGCAGCCAAGATCGTAACTCAGGGGGCGCCGGCTATGGCTACACCTTC. This sequence encodes CASSQDRNSGGAGYGYTF. The chain couples TRBV4-3 to TRBJ1-2; 8 bases match TRBD1. This CDR3 has 18 amino acids. J gave up 4 bases and V 0 bases, and 13 bases lay outside the gene matches. Germline V gene lookup returns CDR1 LGHNA and CDR2 YSLEER.

The chain is built from TRBV7-6 and TRBJ2-7, with no clear D. Germline CDR1 reads SGHVS; CDR2 reads FNYEAQ. Trimming took 3 bases from V and 7 from J, leaving 10 bases between them. CDR3 length: 12 residues. The CDR3 here is CASSFPKREQYF. CDR3 nucleotide sequence: TGTGCCAGCAGCTTCCCCAAGAGAGAGCAGTACTTC.

This sequence joins TRBV21-1 and TRBJ2-7. TRBV21-1 is labeled a pseudogene. The CDR3 runs 13 residues. The chain's CDR3 is CASSKAGGYEQYF. CDR3 nucleotide sequence: TGTGCCAGCAGCAAAGCTGGGGGTTACGAGCAGTACTTC.

The genes are TRBV7-2 and TRBJ2-3, with 8 nucleotides matching TRBD2. The CDR3 spans 16 residues. Germline V gene data show CDR1 as SGHTA and CDR2 as FQGNSA. V gave up 1 base and J gave up 7 bases; unmatched junction bases: 10. The DNA of the CDR3 is TGTGCCAGCAGCTTAGGGACTAGCCCTCTAGTGAATACGCAGTATTTT. This sequence encodes CASSLGTSPLVNTQYF.

The CDR3 bases are TGTGCCAGCACTGAGGTGCTAGCGATTGAGCAGTTCTTC. This sequence encodes CASTEVLAIEQFF. J is TRBJ2-1 and V is TRBV7-2; perhaps TRBD2 as D (6 bases). Germline V lookup: CDR1 SGHTA, CDR2 FQGNSA. The V and J ends lost 7 bases and 9 bases respectively, with 16 bases between them. This CDR3 comprises 13 residues.

This clone was counted a single time. The chain joins TRBV6-5 to TRBJ2-7; D unresolved. V shed 0 bases and J shed 4 bases, with 10 bases lying between them. The germline V gene has CDR1 MNHEY and CDR2 SVGAGI. This CDR3 is 14 amino acids long. The CDR3 DNA reads as TGTGCCAGCAGTTACTCGTACCCGGGTTACGAGCAGTACTTC. This sequence encodes CASSYSYPGYEQYF.

This chain joins TRBV7-9 and TRBJ2-1; 7 bases match TRBD2. The CDR3 totals 14 residues. Trimming took 3 bases from V and 7 from J; bases not matched to a gene: 6. Germline assignment: CDR1 SEHNR and CDR2 FQNEAQ (reference sequence). CDR3 amino acids: CASSFAGAWNEQFF. DNA of the CDR3: TGTGCCAGCAGCTTTGCGGGAGCTTGGAATGAGCAGTTCTTC.

This chain joins TRBV12-5 and TRBJ1-2, with D perhaps matching TRBD1 (6 bases). This CDR3 region has 12 residues. V was shortened by 7 bases and J by 5 bases, with 11 bases between the two germline ends. Germline CDR1 is LGHNT and CDR2 is FRNRAP. Here the CDR3 reads CASVQTGYGYTF. The CDR3 DNA reads as TGTGCTAGTGTACAGACAGGTTATGGCTACACCTTC.

This clone occurred a few times. The chain links TRBV27 to TRBJ2-2, with 15 nucleotides matching TRBD2. This CDR3 is built from 17 residues. J lost 5 bases, V lost 5 bases, and 6 bases had no gene match. The germline gives CDR1 MNHEY, CDR2 SMNVEV (reference sequence). CDR3 loop: CASSALGTSGGTGELFF. Written as DNA, the CDR3 is TGTGCCAGCAGTGCGCTCGGGACTAGCGGGGGGACCGGGGAGCTGTTTTTT.

The chain recombines TRBV6-6 with TRBJ1-2, with D tentatively TRBD1 (6 bases). Trimming shortened V by 5 bases and J by 6 bases, and 19 bases separated the two germline ends. Germline lookup yields CDR1 MNHNY and CDR2 SVGAGI (reference sequence). The CDR3 has 15 residues. The CDR3 sequence is CASSSPFRGTNGYTF. The CDR3 nucleotides read TGTGCCAGCAGTAGCCCCTTCCGAGGGACAAATGGCTACACCTTC.

This clone was detected only a few times. This chain connects TRBV5-6 to TRBJ1-2, with D possibly matching TRBD1 (5 bases). Germline V gene sequence: CDR1 SGHDT, CDR2 YYEEEE. The V and J ends lost 4 bases and 3 bases respectively, with 10 bases between them. This CDR3 comprises 13 residues. The CDR3 here is CASSLGGYYGYTF. The CDR3 nucleotides read TGTGCCAGCAGCCTCGGGGGGTACTATGGCTACACCTTC.

The chain has TRBV14 and TRBJ1-3; TRBD1 matches at 8 bases. CDR3 length equals 16 residues. Germline CDR1 is SGHDN and CDR2 is FVKESK. The V gene end was trimmed by 4 bases and the J gene end by 0 bases; junction bases not matched to a gene: 5. CDR3 in amino acids: CASSPQGGYSGNTIYF. For the CDR3, the DNA is TGTGCCAGCAGCCCACAGGGGGGTTACTCTGGAAACACCATATATTTT.

The rearrangement uses TRBV7-9 and TRBJ2-7, with TRBD1 identical over 10 bases. Germline CDR1 and CDR2: SEHNR and FQNEAQ (reference sequence). Trimming cost V 1 base and J 1 base; bases outside gene matches: 7. The CDR3 length is 17 residues. The CDR3 here is CASSLEDPGQGSYEQYF. As DNA, the CDR3 is TGTGCCAGCAGCTTAGAAGACCCGGGACAGGGGTCCTACGAGCAGTACTTC.

The CDR3 loop reads CASSPWTASFNYGYTF. The CDR3 DNA is TGTGCCAGCAGCCCCTGGACAGCCAGCTTTAACTATGGCTACACCTTC. The chain combines TRBV7-2 with TRBJ1-2, with D possibly matching TRBD1 (6 bases). Trimming cost V 5 bases and J 1 base, with 17 bases left between them. The CDR3 sequence is 16 residues long. The germline V gene encodes CDR1 SGHTA and CDR2 FQGNSA.

About this clone: Sequence at one end of the junction differs from germline and may be a read error. The chain has TRBV5-7 and TRBJ1-4; D might be TRBD1 (5 bases). TRBV5-7 is assigned to the ORF class and has an uncertain function. The CDR3 has 13 amino acids. In nucleotides, the CDR3 is TGTGCCAGCAGCTGGGGACGGATCCAAAAGCTGTTTTTT. Translated: CASSWGRIQKLFF.

This clone showed up just once. The chain joins TRBV2 to TRBJ2-7, with 7 bases that match TRBD2. The germline gives CDR1 SNHLY, CDR2 FYNNEI. V shed 6 bases, J shed 2 bases, and the junction held 10 bases outside the gene matches. This CDR3 comprises 15 residues. CDR3 protein: CASREAGVITYEQYF. The CDR3 DNA sequence: TGTGCCAGCAGGGAGGCGGGGGTGATCACCTACGAGCAGTACTTC. Together with reference TRBV2 and TRBJ2-7, the CDR3 gives the full variable domain: EPEVTQTPSHQVTQMGQEVILRCVPISNHLYFYWYRQILGQKVEFLVSFYNNEISEKSEIFDDQFSVERPDGSNFTLKIRSTKLEDSAMYFCASREAGVITYEQYFGPGTRLTVT.